The clone carrying this T cell receptor (beta chain) was seen a few times. The antigen is not known. CDR1 is SGHVS and CDR2 is FNYEAQ in the germline V gene. V lost 0 bases, J lost 1 base, and 12 bases lay in between. This CDR3 has 16 residues. The data were obtained in a study of OX40 agonist ivuxolimab in advanced cancers. Study information: Melanoma, hepatocellular carcinoma, head and neck or renal cell cancer occurred in dose-escalation patients.

Whole-study findings and limits: It was not determined which antigens were specifically recognized by the peripheral T cells that had undergone clonal expansion.

Produced via immunoSEQ multiplex PCR; TCRdb's table is partial and in-frame only. The sample lists tens of thousands of clones; 90% were seen once. This receptor was taken from an adult with an advanced solid tumor such as melanoma, head and neck, liver or kidney cancer. Material: CD4+ or CD8+ T cells sorted from blood, obtained in a trial of the OX40 agonist ivuxolimab. The J gene is TRBJ2-5, the V gene TRBV7-6; possible D gene TRBD2, 6 bases. Here the CDR3 DNA reads TGTGCCAGCAGCTTAGCGCCTAGCGCAGGCCAAGAGACCCAGTACTTC. Its translation is CASSLAPSAGQETQYF.